Each of the 12 T cell receptor beta chains below was sequenced from the same sample in a study of blood T cell repertoires in COVID-19. Clones were read by immunoSEQ multiplex PCR, and TCRdb kept only the in-frame ones, dropping some. The table has approximately 150,000 clones, approximately 93% seen once; the top ten hold roughly 2%. The source material was peripheral blood. These receptors originate from a woman aged 55-70 years with COVID-19, enrolled during active disease.

The chain couples TRBV7-8 to TRBJ2-1; 8 bases fit TRBD1. V dropped 5 bases and J dropped 8; count of bases not matched to a gene: 2. Germline-derived CDR1 and CDR2 are SGHVS and FQNEAQ. The length of the CDR3 is 12 residues. The CDR3 sequence: CASSPTGDEQFF. The CDR3 coding sequence is TGTGCCAGCAGCCCGACAGGGGATGAGCAGTTCTTC.

The rearrangement links TRBV9 to TRBJ1-2; 11 bases are shared with TRBD1. The germline V gene has CDR1 SGDLS and CDR2 YYNGEE. This CDR3 contains 14 residues. V shed 3 bases and J 8 bases; nucleotides not matched to a gene: 6. In nucleotides, the CDR3 is TGTGCCAGCAGCGCCGGACAGGGGGCGTTCGGCTACACCTTC. It encodes CASSAGQGAFGYTF. The full variable domain, rest sourced from reference TRBV9 and TRBJ1-2, is DSGVTQTPKHLITATGQRVTLRCSPRSGDLSVYWYQQSLDQGLQFLIQYYNGEERAKGNILERFSAQQFPDLHSELNLSSLELGDSALYFCASSAGQGAFGYTFGSGTRLTVV.

This CDR3 reads CASSLGVGETNEKLFF. The CDR3 DNA sequence: TGTGCCAGCAGCTTGGGAGTCGGGGAGACTAATGAAAAACTGTTTTTT. The rearrangement links TRBV5-8 to TRBJ1-4, with no clear D. The germline V and J ends were trimmed by 0 bases and 2 bases, with 11 bases remaining between them. The CDR3 totals 16 residues. Germline assignment: CDR1 SGHTS and CDR2 YDEGEE.

The chain combines TRBV13 with TRBJ2-4, with TRBD1 matching 9 bases. V shed 2 bases, J shed 6 bases, and the junction held 2 bases outside the gene matches. The CDR3 has 14 residues. In germline, CDR1 is PRHDT, CDR2 FYEKMQ (reference sequence). The CDR3 region has the DNA TGTGCCAGCAGCTTAACGGACAGGGGAAACATTCAGTACTTC. Its protein is CASSLTDRGNIQYF. Full variable domain (remainder filled in from reference TRBV13 and TRBJ2-4): AAGVIQSPRHLIKEKRETATLKCYPIPRHDTVYWYQQGPGQDPQFLISFYEKMQSDKGSIPDRFSAQQFSDYHSELNMSSLELGDSALYFCASSLTDRGNIQYFGAGTRLSVL.

The chain joins TRBV5-5 to TRBJ2-6, with 7 positions matching TRBD1. Per the germline V gene, CDR1 is SGHKS and CDR2 is YYEKEE (reference sequence). Losses at the gene ends were 4 bases for V and 2 bases for J; bases not matched to a gene: 12. The CDR3 is made up of 18 amino acids. The CDR3 spells CASSPRPDRVTGANVLTF. The CDR3 coding sequence is TGTGCCAGCAGCCCCCGACCCGACAGGGTAACTGGGGCCAACGTCCTGACTTTC.

This clone has a handful of counts. V usage is TRBV19 and J usage is TRBJ1-6, with TRBD1 matching over 9 bases. The V gene end was trimmed by 3 bases and the J gene end by 3 bases; junction bases not matched to a gene: 6. CDR3 length: 17 residues. Per the germline V gene, CDR1 is LNHDA and CDR2 is SQIVND (reference sequence). CDR3 sequence reads: CASSIKKDRGYNSPLHF. CDR3 DNA: TGTGCCAGTAGTATCAAAAAGGACAGGGGCTATAATTCACCCCTCCACTTT.

This clone has only one observation. The V and J genes are TRBV18 and TRBJ1-1; TRBD1 is a possible D gene (5 bases). Trimming took 1 base from V and 0 from J, leaving 12 bases between them. Looked up from germline, CDR1 is KGHSH and CDR2 is LQKENI. The CDR3 sequence is 16 residues long. The CDR3 here is CASSPQDRGMNTEAFF. CDR3 nucleotides: TGTGCCAGCTCACCACAGGACCGGGGGATGAACACTGAAGCTTTCTTT.

This clone is a singleton in its sample. V gene TRBV7-8 combines with J gene TRBJ1-2, with 8 bases identical to TRBD1. V shed 5 bases, J shed 8 bases, and the junction held 13 bases outside the gene matches. Germline CDR1 reads SGHVS; CDR2 reads FQNEAQ. The CDR3 spans 15 residues. The CDR3 nucleotides are TGTGCCAGCAGCCACCCTGACATGGACAGGGAAGGCTACACCTTC. Translation: CASSHPDMDREGYTF.

The chain has TRBV6-2 or TRBV6-3 and TRBJ1-1; D is uncertain. Trimming left V 6 bases short and J 8 bases short, with 19 bases between. The CDR3 runs 14 residues. Germline V gene lookup returns CDR1 MNHEY and CDR2 SVGEGT. CDR3 nucleotides: TGTGCCAGCAGCTCCCGCGACGGGATGCCGGAAGCTTTCTTT. Encoded protein: CASSSRDGMPEAFF.

The chain carries TRBV4-2 and TRBJ1-3; D uncertain. This CDR3 is 16 amino acids long. Germline V gene sequence: CDR1 LGHNA, CDR2 YNFKEQ. Trimming stripped 0 bases from V and 0 bases from J, with 9 bases between. In DNA form, the CDR3 reads TGTGCCAGCAGCCAAGATCAGGCAGTCTCTGGAAACACCATATATTTT. It yields the protein CASSQDQAVSGNTIYF.

This clone occurred once. V and J are TRBV14 and TRBJ2-2; TRBD2 aligns across 8 bases. CDR3 length equals 16 residues. From germline, CDR1 is SGHDN and CDR2 FVKESK. V was clipped by 0 bases and J by 5 bases; unmatched bases: 5. The CDR3, as DNA: TGTGCCAGCAGCCAAGATCAATTAGCGGGGACCGGGGAGCTGTTTTTT. Protein sequence: CASSQDQLAGTGELFF.

V and J are TRBV7-9 and TRBJ2-1, with TRBD1 matching over 12 bases. Germline loops: CDR1 SEHNR, CDR2 FQNEAQ (reference sequence). This CDR3 contains 16 residues. V trimming: 5 bases; J trimming: 8 bases; junction bases outside the gene matches: 10. Written as DNA, the CDR3 is TGTGCCAGCAGCCCATACTGGGACAGGGGGCGGGATGAGCAGTTCTTC. Translating gives CASSPYWDRGRDEQFF.